The sequence of this T cell receptor (beta chain) was determined in a study of T cells in localized non-small cell lung cancer. Using immunoSEQ multiplex PCR, the repertoire was profiled, and TCRdb retains in-frame clones only, with some absent. The sample has some 25,000 clones, around 86% seen once. V lost 2 bases to trimming and J lost 3 bases, with 4 bases between them. The V gene's germline CDR1 is WSHSY and CDR2 SAAADI. This CDR3 has 12 amino acids. This clone appeared a few times. Here the sequenced sample was peripheral blood, taken before any cancer treatment. The clonotype originates from a male donor at least 60 years old with stage II squamous cell lung carcinoma. This sequence joins TRBV10-2 and TRBJ1-1; D ambiguous. The CDR3 region has the DNA TGCGCCAGCAGTGAGGGCCACACTGAAGCTTTCTTT. Protein product: CASSEGHTEAFF.